Relative to its sample, the clone carrying this TCR beta chain is large. Its specificity is not known. The template was genomic DNA from peripheral blood, not RNA. The sample is drawn from a study of T cell repertoires in aging, cancer and after chemotherapy. Study context: The full dataset contained around 10 million TCR reads. Study-level findings and limits: Median generation probability rose over the chemotherapy interval in each cancer cohort, suggesting rebound thymic output. Compared with age-matched healthy donors, untreated hematological or solid cancer patients showed higher blood TCR clonality.

Multiplex touch-down PCR with TRB-A/B primers amplified rearranged V-D-J TRB sequences. TCRdb re-analysed the multiplex PCR reads in MiXCR, keeping a single row per CDR3 protein. The sample includes about 3,200 distinct CDR3 sequences, roughly 22% seen only once; the top ten take about 40%. Deletions cut 2 bases from V and 6 bases from J, with 14 bases between. Germline lookup yields CDR1 KGHSH and CDR2 LQKENI. The CDR3 has 14 residues. Material: blood. The sequence derives from a human donor with a blood cancer. The chain is built from TRBV18 and TRBJ2-7; a weak D match, TRBD1 (5 bases). Here the CDR3 DNA reads TGTGCCAGCTCACCAACTTTTGGGGCCGGCGAGCAGTACTTC. This sequence encodes CASSPTFGAGEQYF.